This record looks at one T cell receptor beta chain sequence and its context. Its antigen is not identified. The data derive from a study of Tregs in tolerant kidney transplant recipients. Study-wide findings and caveats: This study did not directly address biological reproducibility. Antigen-driven expansion was suggested because donor-specific Tregs expanded more than all Tregs in tolerant patients.

Profiled with immunoSEQ multiplex PCR; TCRdb holds only in-frame clones, not every one. The sample comprises tens of thousands of clones, approximately 93% of which are singletons, and roughly 1.7% rests with the top ten. Related graft donors supplied nonmyeloablative bone marrow transplants, and mixed chimerism was transient. Thawed PBMCs were FACS-sorted into unstimulated CD4+CD25+CD127- regulatory T cells, CD4+CD25- non-regulatory cells, CD4 and CD8 cells. The germline gives CDR1 LNHDA, CDR2 SQIVND (reference sequence). V gave up 7 bases and J gave up 4 bases, with 11 bases separating them. The CDR3 extends over 13 amino acids.

The sequencing used CD4+ T cells from blood (PBMCs), collected 12 months after the transplant. The clonotype originates from a human patient who received a combined kidney and bone marrow transplant. The graft donor may be the source of some T cells. The V and J genes are TRBV19 and TRBJ1-3, with TRBD1 as a possible D gene (5 bases). This CDR3 is CASIQGLGNTIYF. CDR3 in DNA: TGTGCCAGTATCCAGGGTCTAGGAAACACCATATATTTT.